Listed below are T cell receptor beta chains from one sample, sequenced in a study of early stage breast cancer tumors. The method was immunoSEQ multiplex PCR; TCRdb's version includes in-frame clones alone and lacks a portion of them. The sample records about 58,000 clones, over 60% being singletons. Material: blood. These receptors originate from a person aged 30-39 years with breast cancer. Each CDR3 is given with its conserved first and last residue. A D gene is named only where the DNA matches it firmly. A clone size is listed for some rows: how often the clone was seen (once, few, many), or a class if it is expanded.

TRBV7-2	TRBJ1-2	17	TRBD1	-	CASSPTGTGLDINGYTF	TGTGCCAGCAGCCCCACCGGGACAGGGTTAGATATAAATGGCTACACCTTC
TRBV10-2	TRBJ2-7	15	TRBD2	-	CASSSLAGGDYEQYF	TGCGCCAGCAGCTCCTTAGCGGGAGGGGACTACGAGCAGTACTTC
TRBV29-1	TRBJ2-2	13	TRBD1	-	CSVDTGGTGELFF	TGCAGCGTTGATACAGGGGGAACCGGGGAGCTGTTTTTT
TRBV6-1	TRBJ1-1	13	-	-	CASRLAGSRKAFF	TGTGCCAGCCGACTAGCCGGGTCGCGGAAAGCTTTCTTT
TRBV6-5	TRBJ2-7	13	-	-	CASGGGLAYEQYF	TGTGCCAGCGGGGGGGGGCTGGCCTACGAGCAGTACTTC
TRBV18	TRBJ2-5	11	-	-	CASSTQETQYF	TGTGCCAGCTCGACACAAGAGACCCAGTACTTC
TRBV4-1	TRBJ2-7	15	-	-	CASSQVDISSYEQYF	TGCGCCAGCAGCCAAGTAGATATCAGCTCCTACGAGCAGTACTTC
TRBV7-2	TRBJ1-1	15	-	-	CASSPRGMGDTEAFF	TGTGCCAGCAGCCCGAGGGGCATGGGCGACACTGAAGCTTTCTTT
TRBV7-9	TRBJ1-1	13	-	once	CASSLLGGTEAFF	TGTGCCAGCAGCTTATTGGGGGGGACTGAAGCTTTCTTT
TRBV2	TRBJ2-1	15	-	-	CASSPREITYNEQFF	TGTGCCAGCAGTCCCCGGGAGATTACATACAATGAGCAGTTCTTC
TRBV10-3	TRBJ1-5	14	-	once	CATNSDSFSVPQHF	TGTGCCACTAATTCGGACAGTTTCTCGGTTCCCCAGCATTTT
TRBV14	TRBJ2-5	13	-	-	CASSQAPKETQYF	TGTGCCAGCAGCCAAGCCCCCAAAGAGACCCAGTACTTC
TRBV12-5	TRBJ2-5	14	-	-	CASGLSLLSETQYF	TGTGCTAGTGGTTTGTCTTTACTCTCGGAGACCCAGTACTTC